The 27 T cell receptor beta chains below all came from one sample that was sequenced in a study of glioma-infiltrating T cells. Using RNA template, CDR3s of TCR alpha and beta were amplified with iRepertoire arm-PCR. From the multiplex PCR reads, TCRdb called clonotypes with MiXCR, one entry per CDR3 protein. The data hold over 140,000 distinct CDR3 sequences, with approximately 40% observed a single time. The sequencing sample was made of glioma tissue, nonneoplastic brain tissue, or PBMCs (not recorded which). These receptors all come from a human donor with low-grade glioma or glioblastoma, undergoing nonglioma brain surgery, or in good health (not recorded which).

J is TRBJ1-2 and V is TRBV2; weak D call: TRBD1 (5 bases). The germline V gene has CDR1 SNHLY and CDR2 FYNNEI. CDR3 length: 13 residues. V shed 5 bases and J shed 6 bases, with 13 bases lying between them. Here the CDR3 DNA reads TGTGCCAGCAGTTTAAACGGGGCGGATGGCTACACCTTC. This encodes CASSLNGADGYTF.

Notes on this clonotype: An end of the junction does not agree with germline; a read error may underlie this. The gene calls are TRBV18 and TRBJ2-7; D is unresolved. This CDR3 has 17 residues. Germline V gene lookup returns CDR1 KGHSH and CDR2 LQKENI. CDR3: CASSPYRKDLYSYEQHF. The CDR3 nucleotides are TGTGCCAGCTCGCCGTATCGTAAGGACCTATACTCCTACGAGCAGCACTTC.

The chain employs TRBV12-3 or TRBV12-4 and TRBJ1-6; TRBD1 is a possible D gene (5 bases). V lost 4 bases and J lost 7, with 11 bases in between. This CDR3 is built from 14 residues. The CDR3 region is CASSSLRDNSPLHF. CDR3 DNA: TGTGCCAGCAGTTCCCTCAGGGACAATTCACCCCTCCACTTT.

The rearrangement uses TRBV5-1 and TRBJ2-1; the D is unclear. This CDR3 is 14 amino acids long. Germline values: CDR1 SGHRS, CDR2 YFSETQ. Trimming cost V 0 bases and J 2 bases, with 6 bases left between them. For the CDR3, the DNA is TGCGCCAGCAGCTTGGGACATACCTACAATGAGCAGTTCTTC. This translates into CASSLGHTYNEQFF.

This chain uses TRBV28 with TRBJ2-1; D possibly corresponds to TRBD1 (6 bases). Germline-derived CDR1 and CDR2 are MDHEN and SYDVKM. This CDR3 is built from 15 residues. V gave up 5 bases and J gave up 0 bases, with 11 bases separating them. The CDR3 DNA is TGTGCCAGCAGTACCCCAGGGGTCTCCTACAATGAGCAGTTCTTC. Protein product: CASSTPGVSYNEQFF.

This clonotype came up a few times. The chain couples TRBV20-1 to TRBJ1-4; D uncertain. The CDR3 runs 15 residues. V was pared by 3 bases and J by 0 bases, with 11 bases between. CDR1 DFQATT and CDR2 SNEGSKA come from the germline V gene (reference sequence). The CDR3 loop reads CSARLKAATNEKLFF. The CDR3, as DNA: TGCAGTGCTAGGCTAAAAGCAGCAACTAATGAAAAACTGTTTTTT.

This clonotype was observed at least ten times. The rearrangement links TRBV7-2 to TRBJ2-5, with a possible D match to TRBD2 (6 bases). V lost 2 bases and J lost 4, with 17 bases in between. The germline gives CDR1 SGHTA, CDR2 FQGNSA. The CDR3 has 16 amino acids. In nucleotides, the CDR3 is TGTGCCAGCAGCTTATTTCCGCGGGGCTCAGGAGAGACCCAGTACTTC. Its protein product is CASSLFPRGSGETQYF.

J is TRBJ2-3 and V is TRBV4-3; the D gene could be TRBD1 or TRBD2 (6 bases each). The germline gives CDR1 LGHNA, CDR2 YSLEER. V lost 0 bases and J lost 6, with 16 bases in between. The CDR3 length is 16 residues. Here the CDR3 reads CASSQDGGTFGDTQYF. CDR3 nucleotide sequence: TGCGCCAGCAGCCAAGATGGAGGGACATTCGGCGATACGCAGTATTTT.

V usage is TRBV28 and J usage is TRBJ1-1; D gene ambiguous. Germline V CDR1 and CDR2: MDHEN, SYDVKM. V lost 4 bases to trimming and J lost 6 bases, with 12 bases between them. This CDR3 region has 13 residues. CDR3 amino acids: CASSSSIGPEAFF. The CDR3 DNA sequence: TGTGCCAGCAGTTCTAGCATCGGTCCTGAAGCTTTCTTT.

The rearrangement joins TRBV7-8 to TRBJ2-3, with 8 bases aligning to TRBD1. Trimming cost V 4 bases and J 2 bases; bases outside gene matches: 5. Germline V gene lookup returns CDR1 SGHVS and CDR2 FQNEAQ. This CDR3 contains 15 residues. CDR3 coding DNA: TGTGCCAGCAGCTCAGGGACAGGAGTCACAGATACGCAGTATTTT. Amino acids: CASSSGTGVTDTQYF.

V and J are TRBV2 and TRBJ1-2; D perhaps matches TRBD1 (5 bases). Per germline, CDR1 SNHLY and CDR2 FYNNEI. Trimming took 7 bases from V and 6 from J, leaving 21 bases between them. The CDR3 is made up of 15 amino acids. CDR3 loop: CASTPPTQGLHGYTF. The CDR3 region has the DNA TGTGCCAGCACTCCCCCGACCCAGGGTCTTCATGGCTACACCTTC.

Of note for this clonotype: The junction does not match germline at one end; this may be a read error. CDR3 residues: CASSQDGGVAYTDKQYF. The CDR3 DNA reads TGCGCCAGCAGCCAAGACGGCGGGGTCGCATACACAGATAAGCAGTATTTT. V is TRBV4-1 and J is TRBJ2-3, with a tentative D call TRBD2 (6 bases). Germline values: CDR1 MGHRA, CDR2 YSYEKL. This CDR3 has 17 residues.

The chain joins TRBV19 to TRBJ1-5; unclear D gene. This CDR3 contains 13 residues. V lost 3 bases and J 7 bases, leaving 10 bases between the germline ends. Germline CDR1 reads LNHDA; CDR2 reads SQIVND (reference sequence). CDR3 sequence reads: CASSIRGRQPQHF. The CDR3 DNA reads TGTGCCAGTAGTATTCGGGGTAGACAGCCCCAGCATTTT.

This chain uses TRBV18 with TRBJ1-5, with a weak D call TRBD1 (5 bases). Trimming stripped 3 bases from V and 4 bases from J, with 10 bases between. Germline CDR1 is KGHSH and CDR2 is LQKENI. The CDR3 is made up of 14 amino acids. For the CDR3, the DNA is TGTGCCAGCTCACCGGTACAGGCAAATCAGCCCCAGCATTTT. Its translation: CASSPVQANQPQHF.

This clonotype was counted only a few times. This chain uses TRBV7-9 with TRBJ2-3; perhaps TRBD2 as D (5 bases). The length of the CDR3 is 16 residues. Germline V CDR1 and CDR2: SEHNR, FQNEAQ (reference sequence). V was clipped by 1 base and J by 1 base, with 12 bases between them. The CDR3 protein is CASSLGTGSGTDTQYF. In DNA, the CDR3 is TGTGCCAGCAGCTTAGGTACGGGGAGCGGCACAGATACGCAGTATTTT.

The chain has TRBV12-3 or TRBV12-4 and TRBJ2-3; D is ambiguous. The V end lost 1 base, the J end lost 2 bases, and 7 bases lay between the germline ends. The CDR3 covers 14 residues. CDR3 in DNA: TGTGCCAGCAGTTTAGAGGTTCCCACAGATACGCAGTATTTT. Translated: CASSLEVPTDTQYF.

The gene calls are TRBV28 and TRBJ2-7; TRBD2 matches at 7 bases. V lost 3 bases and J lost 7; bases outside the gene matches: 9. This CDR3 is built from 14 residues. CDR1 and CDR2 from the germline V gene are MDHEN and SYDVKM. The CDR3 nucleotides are TGTGCCAGCAGTTTCCCACTAGCGATCAATGAGCAGTACTTC. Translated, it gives CASSFPLAINEQYF.

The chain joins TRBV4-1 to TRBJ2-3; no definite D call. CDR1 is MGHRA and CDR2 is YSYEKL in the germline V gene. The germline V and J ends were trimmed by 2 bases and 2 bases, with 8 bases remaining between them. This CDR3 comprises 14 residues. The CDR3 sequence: CASSQRAHTDTQYF. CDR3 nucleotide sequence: TGCGCCAGCAGCCAAAGGGCTCACACAGATACGCAGTATTTT.

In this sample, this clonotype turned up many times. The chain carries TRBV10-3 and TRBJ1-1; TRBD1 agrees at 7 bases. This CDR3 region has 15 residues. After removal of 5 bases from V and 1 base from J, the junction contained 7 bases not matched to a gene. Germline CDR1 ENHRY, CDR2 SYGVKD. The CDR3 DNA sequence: TGTGCCATCAGTCCCAGGGGACAGCAGAACACTGAAGCTTTCTTT. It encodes CAISPRGQQNTEAFF.

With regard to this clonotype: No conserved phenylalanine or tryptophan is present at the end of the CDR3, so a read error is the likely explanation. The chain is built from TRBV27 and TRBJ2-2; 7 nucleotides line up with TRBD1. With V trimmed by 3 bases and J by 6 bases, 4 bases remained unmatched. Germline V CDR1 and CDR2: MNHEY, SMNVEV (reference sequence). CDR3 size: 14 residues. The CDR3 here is CASSFQGDAGELFL. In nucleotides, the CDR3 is TGTGCCAGCAGTTTTCAGGGGGACGCCGGGGAGCTGTTTCTT.

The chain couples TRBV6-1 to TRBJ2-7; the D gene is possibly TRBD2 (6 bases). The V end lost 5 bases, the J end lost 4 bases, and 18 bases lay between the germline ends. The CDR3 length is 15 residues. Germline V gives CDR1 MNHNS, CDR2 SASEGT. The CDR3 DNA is TGTGCCAGCAGTAGTCCCGCGGGGAAGACATACGAGCAGTACTTC. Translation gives CASSSPAGKTYEQYF.

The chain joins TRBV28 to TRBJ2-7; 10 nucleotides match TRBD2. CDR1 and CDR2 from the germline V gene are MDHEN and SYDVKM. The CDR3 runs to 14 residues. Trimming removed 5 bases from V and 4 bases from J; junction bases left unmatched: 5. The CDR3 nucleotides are TGTGCCAGCAGTCCTAGCGGGAGAGGATACGAGCAGTACTTC. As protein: CASSPSGRGYEQYF.

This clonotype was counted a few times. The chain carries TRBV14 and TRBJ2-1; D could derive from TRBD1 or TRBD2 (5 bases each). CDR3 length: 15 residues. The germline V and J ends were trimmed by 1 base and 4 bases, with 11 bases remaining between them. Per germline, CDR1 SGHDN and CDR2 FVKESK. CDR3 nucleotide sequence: TGTGCCAGCAGCCAAGGTCAGGGACCATACAATGAGCAGTTCTTC. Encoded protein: CASSQGQGPYNEQFF.

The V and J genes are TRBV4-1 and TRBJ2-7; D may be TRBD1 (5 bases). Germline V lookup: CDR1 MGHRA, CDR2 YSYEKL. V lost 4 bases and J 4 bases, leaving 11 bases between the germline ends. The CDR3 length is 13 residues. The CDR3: CASSRLDNYEQYF. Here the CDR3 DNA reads TGCGCCAGCAGCCGTTTGGACAATTACGAGCAGTACTTC.

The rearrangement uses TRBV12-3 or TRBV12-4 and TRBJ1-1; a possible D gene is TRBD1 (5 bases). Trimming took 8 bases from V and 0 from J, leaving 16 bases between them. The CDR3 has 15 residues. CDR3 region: CASSNLQGMNTEAFF. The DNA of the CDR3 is TGTGCCAGCTCCAACCTTCAGGGCATGAACACTGAAGCTTTCTTT.

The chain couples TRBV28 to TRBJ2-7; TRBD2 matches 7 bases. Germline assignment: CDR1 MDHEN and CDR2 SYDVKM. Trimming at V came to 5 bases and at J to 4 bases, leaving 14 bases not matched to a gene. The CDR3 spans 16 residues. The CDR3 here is CASSPGGGRAVYEQYF. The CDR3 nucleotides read TGTGCCAGCAGTCCCGGGGGAGGGAGAGCGGTATACGAGCAGTACTTC.

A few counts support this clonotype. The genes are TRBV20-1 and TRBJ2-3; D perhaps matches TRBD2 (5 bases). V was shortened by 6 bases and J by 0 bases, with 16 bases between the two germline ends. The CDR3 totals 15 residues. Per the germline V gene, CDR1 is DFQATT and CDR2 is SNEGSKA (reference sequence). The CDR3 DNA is TGCAGTGCCAAGAGGGCGGGCCTGAGCACAGATACGCAGTATTTT. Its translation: CSAKRAGLSTDTQYF.